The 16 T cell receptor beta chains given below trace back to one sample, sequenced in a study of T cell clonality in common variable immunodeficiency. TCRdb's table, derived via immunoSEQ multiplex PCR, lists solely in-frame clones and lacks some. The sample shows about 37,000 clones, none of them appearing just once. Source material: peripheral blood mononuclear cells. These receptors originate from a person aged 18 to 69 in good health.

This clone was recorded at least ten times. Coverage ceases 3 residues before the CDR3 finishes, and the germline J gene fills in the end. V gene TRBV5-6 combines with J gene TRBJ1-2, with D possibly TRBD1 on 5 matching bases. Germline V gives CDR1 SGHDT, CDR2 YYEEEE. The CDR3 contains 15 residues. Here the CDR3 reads CASSLLQGTLGGYTF. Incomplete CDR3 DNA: TGTGCCAGCAGCCTTTTGCAGGGCACCCTCGGAGGC.

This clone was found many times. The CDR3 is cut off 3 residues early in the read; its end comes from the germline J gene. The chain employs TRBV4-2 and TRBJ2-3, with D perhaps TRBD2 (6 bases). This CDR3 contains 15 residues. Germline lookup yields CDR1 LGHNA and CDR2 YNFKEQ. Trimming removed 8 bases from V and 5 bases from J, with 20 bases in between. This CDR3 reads CASAGTPHSGDTQYF. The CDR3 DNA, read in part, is TGTGCCAGCGCCGGGACCCCTCATAGCGGAGATACG.

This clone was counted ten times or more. The CDR3 here is CASSLDSGSPYEQYF. The covered CDR3 bases are TGTGCCAGCAGCTTGGATTCGGGGTCGCCCTACGAG. The chain carries TRBV5-4 and TRBJ2-7, with a possible D match to TRBD2 (5 bases). The missing CDR3 end, 3 residues past where the read stops, is filled in from the germline J gene. Germline V gives CDR1 SGHNT, CDR2 YYREEE (reference sequence). V was shortened by 0 bases and J by 2 bases, with 12 bases between the two germline ends. The CDR3 is 15 residues long.

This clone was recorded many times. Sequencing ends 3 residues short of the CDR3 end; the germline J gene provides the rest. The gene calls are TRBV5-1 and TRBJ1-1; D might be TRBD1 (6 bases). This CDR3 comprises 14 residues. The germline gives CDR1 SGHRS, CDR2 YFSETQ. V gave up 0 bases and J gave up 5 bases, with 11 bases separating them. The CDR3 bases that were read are TGCGCCAGCAGCTTGGGCAGGGGTAGGACTGAA. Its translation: CASSLGRGRTE. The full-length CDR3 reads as CASSLGRGRTEAFF.

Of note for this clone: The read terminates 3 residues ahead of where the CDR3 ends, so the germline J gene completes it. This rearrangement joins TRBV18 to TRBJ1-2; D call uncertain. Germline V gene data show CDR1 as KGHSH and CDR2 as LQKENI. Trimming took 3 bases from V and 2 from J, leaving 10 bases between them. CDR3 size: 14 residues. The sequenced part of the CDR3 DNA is TGTGCCAGCTCACCGGAGCAGGAAAACTATGGC. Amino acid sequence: CASSPEQENYG. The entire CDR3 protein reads CASSPEQENYGYTF.

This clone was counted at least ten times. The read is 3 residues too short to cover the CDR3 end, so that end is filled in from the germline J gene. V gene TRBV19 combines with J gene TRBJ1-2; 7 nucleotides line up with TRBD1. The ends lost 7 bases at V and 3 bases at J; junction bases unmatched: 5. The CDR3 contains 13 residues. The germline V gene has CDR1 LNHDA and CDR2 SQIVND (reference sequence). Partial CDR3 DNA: TGTGCCAGTAACTCACAGGGGTACTATGGC. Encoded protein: CASNSQGYYG. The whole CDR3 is CASNSQGYYGYTF.

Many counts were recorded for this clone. This chain's CDR3 is CSARGREDEQYF. The covered CDR3 bases are TGCAGTGCTAGAGGGCGGGAAGACGAG. The J gene is TRBJ2-7, the V gene TRBV20-1; maybe TRBD2 (6 bases). The read comes to an end 3 residues before the CDR3 does, leaving the germline J gene to fill in the end. Per the germline V gene, CDR1 is DFQATT and CDR2 is SNEGSKA (reference sequence). The CDR3 extends over 12 amino acids. V lost 1 base and J 5 bases, leaving 9 bases between the germline ends.

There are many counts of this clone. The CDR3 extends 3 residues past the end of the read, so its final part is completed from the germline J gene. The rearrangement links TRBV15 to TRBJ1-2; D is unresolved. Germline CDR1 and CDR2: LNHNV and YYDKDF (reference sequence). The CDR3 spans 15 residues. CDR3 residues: CATSRDPERLEGYTF. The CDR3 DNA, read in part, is TGTGCCACCAGCAGAGATCCGGAAAGACTGGAAGGC.

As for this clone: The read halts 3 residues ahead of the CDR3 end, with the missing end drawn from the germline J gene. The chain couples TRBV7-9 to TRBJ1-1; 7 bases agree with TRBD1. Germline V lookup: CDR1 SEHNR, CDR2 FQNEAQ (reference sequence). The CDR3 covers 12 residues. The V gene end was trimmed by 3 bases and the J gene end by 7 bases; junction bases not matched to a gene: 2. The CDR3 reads CASSLDRSEAFF. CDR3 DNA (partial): TGTGCCAGCAGCTTGGACAGGAGTGAA.

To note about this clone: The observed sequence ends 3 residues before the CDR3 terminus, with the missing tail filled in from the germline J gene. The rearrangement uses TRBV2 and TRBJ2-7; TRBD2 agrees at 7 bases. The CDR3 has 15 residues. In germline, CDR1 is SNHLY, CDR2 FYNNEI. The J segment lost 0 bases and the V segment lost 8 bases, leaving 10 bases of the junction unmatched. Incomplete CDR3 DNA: TGTGCCAGCTCAAGTGCGGGAGCTTCCTCCTACGAG. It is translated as CASSSAGASSYE. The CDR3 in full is CASSSAGASSYEQYF.

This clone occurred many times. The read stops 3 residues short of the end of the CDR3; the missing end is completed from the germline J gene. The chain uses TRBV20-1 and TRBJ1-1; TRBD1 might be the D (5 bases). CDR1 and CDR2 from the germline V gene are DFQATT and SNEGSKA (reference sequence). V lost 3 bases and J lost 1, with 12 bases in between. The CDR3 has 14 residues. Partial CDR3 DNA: TGCAGTGCTAGCACAACTACAGGGAACACTGAA. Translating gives CSASTTTGNTE. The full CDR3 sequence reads CSASTTTGNTEAFF.

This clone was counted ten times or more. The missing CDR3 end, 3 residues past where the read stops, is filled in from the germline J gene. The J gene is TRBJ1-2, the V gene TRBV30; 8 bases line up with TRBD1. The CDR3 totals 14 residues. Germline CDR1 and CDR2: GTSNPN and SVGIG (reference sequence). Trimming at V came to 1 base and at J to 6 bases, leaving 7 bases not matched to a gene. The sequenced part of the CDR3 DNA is TGTGCCTGGAGTGCCGACAGGGGCTATAATGGC. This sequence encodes CAWSADRGYNG. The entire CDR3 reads CAWSADRGYNGYTF.

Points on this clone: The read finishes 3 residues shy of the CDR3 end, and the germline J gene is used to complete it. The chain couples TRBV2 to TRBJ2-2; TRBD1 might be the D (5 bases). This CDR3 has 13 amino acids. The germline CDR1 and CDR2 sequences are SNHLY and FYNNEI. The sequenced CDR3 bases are TGTGCCAGCAAGATGACAGAAAATTCACCG. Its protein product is CASKMTENSP. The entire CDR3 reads CASKMTENSPLFF.

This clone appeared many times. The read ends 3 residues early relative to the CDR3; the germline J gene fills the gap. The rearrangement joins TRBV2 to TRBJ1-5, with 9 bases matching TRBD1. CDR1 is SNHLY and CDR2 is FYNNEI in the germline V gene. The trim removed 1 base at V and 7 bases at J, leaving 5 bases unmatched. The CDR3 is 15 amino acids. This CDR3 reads CASSEEQGAGQPQHF. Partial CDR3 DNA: TGTGCCAGCAGTGAAGAACAGGGGGCAGGACAGCCC. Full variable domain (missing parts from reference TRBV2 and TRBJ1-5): EPEVTQTPSHQVTQMGQEVILRCVPISNHLYFYWYRQILGQKVEFLVSFYNNEISEKSEIFDDQFSVERPDGSNFTLKIRSTKLEDSAMYFCASSEEQGAGQPQHFGDGTRLSIL.

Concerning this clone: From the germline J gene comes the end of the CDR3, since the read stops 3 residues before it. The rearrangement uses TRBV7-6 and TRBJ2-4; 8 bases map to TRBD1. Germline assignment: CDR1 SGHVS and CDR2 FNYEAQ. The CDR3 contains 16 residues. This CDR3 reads CASSRLGQGSNYGQYF. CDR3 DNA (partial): TGTGCCAGCAGCCGCCTAGGACAGGGATCGAACTATGGT.

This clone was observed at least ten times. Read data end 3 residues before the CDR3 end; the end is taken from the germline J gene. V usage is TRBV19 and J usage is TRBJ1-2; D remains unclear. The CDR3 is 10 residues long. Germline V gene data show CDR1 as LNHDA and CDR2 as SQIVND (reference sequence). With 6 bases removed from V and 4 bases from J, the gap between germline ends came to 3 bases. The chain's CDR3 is CASSSYGYTF. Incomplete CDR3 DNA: TGTGCCAGTAGCTCCTATGGC.